What follows describes a single TCR beta chain. This specimen belongs to a study of blood T cell repertoires in COVID-19. Study context: The United States, Italy and Spain provided the acute and convalescent COVID-19 samples. PBMCs, B-cell-depleted T cells, or T cells provided the cDNA or gDNA that made up the material.

This CDR3 has 17 amino acids. After removal of 2 bases from V and 3 bases from J, the junction contained 11 bases not matched to a gene. In germline, CDR1 is SGHRS, CDR2 YFSETQ. Repertoires were generated with immunoSEQ multiplex PCR, while TCRdb's copy carries only in-frame clones and drops some. The data show 70,000 or so clones, about 80% seen once. Sequencing was done on a sample of peripheral blood. This TCR was recovered from a human donor in a cohort sampled during active COVID-19. The chain is built from TRBV5-1 and TRBJ2-7; 10 bases line up with TRBD2. Here the CDR3 reads CASSFRLAGEKGYEQYF. The CDR3 coding sequence is TGCGCCAGCAGCTTCAGGCTAGCGGGAGAGAAGGGCTACGAGCAGTACTTC.